The clone carrying this T cell receptor beta chain was detected ten times or more. Its antigen is not identified. Relative to the germline gene, one junction end is altered; a read error may explain this. This CDR3 region has 15 residues. The V gene's germline CDR1 is ENHRY and CDR2 SYGVKD. Samples came from axillary lymph nodes draining the breast cancer. TCRdb redid the calling of the multiplex PCR reads with MiXCR, one entry per CDR3 protein. Of about 130,000 distinct CDR3 sequences in the sample, 15% to 20% are singletons; the top ten hold over 3%. The data originate from a study of breast tumors, draining lymph nodes, adjacent tissues. Overall study findings and caveats: Tumor TCR diversity was below lymph nodes but above nontumor tissue.

This TCR came from a female donor with breast cancer. Some clones in this sample may be carry-over from other donors' samples. The sequencing sample was made of axillary lymph node tissue. V is TRBV10-3 and J is TRBJ2-1, with a tentative D call TRBD1 (5 bases). The CDR3 sequence: CAIRDNRGSYNGQFF. CDR3 bases: TGTGCCATCAGGGACAATCGCGGATCCTACAATGGGCAGTTCTTC.